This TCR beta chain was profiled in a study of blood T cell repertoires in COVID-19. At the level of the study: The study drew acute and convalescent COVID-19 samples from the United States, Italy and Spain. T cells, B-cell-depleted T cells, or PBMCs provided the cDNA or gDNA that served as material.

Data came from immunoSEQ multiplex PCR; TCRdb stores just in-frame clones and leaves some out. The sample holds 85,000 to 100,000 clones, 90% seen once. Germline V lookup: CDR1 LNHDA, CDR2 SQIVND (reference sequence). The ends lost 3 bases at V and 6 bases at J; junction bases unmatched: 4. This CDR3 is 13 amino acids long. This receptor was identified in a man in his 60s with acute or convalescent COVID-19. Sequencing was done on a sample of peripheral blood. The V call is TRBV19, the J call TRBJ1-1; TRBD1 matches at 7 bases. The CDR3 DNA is TGTGCCAGTAGTATCGACAGGGCCGCTGAAGCTTTCTTT. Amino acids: CASSIDRAAEAFF.